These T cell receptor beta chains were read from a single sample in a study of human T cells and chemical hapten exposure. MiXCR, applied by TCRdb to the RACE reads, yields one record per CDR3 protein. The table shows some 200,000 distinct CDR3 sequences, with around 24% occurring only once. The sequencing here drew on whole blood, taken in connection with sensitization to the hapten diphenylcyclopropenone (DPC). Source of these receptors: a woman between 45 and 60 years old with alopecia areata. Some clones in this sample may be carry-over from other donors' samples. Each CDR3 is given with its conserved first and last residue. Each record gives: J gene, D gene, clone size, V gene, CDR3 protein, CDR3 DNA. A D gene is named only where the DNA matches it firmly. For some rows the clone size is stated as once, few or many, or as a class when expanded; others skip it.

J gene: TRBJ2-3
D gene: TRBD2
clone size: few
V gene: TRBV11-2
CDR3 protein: CASSFLAGRGTDTQYF
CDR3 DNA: TGTGCCAGCAGCTTCCTAGCGGGACGTGGCACAGATACGCAGTATTTT

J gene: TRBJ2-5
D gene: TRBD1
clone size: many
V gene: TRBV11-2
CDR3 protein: CASSEGQGRTQYF
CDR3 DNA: TGTGCCAGCAGCGAGGGACAGGGGAGGACCCAGTACTTC

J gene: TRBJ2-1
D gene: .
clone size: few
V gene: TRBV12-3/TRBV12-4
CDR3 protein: CASKGGSDYNEQFF
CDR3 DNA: TGTGCCAGCAAGGGGGGCTCGGACTACAATGAGCAGTTCTTC

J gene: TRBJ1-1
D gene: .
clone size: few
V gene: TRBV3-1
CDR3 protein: CASSQVGTRTEAFF
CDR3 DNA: TGTGCCAGCAGCCAGGTGGGGACGAGGACTGAAGCTTTCTTT

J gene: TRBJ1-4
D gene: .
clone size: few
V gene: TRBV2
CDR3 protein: CASSPTGGTNEKLFF
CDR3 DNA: TGTGCCAGCAGCCCGACAGGTGGGACTAATGAAAAACTGTTTTTT

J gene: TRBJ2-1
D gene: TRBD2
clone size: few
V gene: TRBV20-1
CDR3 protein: CSAKTSGVNEQFF
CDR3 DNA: TGCAGTGCTAAGACTAGCGGGGTCAATGAGCAGTTCTTC

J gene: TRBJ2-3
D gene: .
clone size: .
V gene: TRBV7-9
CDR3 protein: CASSLRGSVTDTQYF
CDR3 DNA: TGTGCCAGCAGCTTACGAGGGAGCGTCACAGATACGCAGTATTTT

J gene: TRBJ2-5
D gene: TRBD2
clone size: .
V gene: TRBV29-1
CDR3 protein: CSVEDPAGGPGETQYF
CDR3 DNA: TGCAGCGTTGAAGATCCAGCGGGAGGGCCTGGAGAGACCCAGTACTTC

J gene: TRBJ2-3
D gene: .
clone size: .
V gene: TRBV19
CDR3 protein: CASSISDRTDTQYF
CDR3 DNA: TGTGCCAGTAGTATATCGGACCGCACAGATACGCAGTATTTT

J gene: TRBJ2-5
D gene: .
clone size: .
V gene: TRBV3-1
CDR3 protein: CASSSYRLATQETQYF
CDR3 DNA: TGTGCCAGCAGCTCTTACCGGCTAGCGACCCAAGAGACCCAGTACTTC

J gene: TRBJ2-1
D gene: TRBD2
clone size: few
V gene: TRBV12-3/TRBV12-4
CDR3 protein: CASMASGNEQFF
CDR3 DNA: TGTGCCAGCATGGCTAGCGGCAATGAGCAGTTCTTC

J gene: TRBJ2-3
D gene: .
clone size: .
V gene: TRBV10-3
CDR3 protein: CAIRLAASTDTQYF
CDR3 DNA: TGTGCCATCAGGTTAGCGGCTAGCACAGATACGCAGTATTTT

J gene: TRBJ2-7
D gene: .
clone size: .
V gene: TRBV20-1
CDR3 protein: CSAWDGGMEYF
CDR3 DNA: TGCAGTGCCTGGGACGGCGGTATGGAGTACTTC

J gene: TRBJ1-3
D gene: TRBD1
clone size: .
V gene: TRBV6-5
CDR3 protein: CASSYSMWQGDGNTIYF
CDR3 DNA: TGTGCCAGCAGTTACTCGATGTGGCAGGGGGATGGAAACACCATATATTTT

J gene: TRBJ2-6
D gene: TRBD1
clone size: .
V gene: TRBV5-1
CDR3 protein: CASSVRDRVLSGANVLTF
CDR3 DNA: TGCGCCAGCAGCGTACGGGACAGGGTTCTGTCTGGGGCCAACGTCCTGACTTTC

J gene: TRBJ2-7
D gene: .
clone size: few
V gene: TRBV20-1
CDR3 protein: CSAREQWEQYF
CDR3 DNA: TGCAGTGCTAGAGAGCAGTGGGAGCAGTACTTC

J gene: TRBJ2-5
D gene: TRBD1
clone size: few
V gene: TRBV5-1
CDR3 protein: CASSLDRGVETQYF
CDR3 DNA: TGCGCCAGCAGCCTGGACAGGGGGGTAGAGACCCAGTACTTC

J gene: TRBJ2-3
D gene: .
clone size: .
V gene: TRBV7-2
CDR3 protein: CASSRGVGSDTQYF
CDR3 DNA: TGTGCCAGCAGCAGGGGTGTCGGTTCGGATACGCAGTATTTT

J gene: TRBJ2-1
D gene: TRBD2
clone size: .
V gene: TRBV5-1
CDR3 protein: CASNPSGSINEQFF
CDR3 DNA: TGCGCCAGCAACCCAAGCGGGAGCATCAATGAGCAGTTCTTC

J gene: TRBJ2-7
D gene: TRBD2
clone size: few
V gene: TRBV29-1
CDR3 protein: CSVEELAGVSEQYF
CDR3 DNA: TGCAGCGTTGAGGAACTAGCGGGAGTGTCTGAGCAGTACTTC

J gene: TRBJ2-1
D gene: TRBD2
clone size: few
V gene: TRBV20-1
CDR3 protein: CTGAGGDDEQFF
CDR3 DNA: TGCACGGGTGCGGGAGGGGACGATGAGCAGTTCTTC

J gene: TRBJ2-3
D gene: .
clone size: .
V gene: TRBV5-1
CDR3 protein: CASSLFLAAGRGDTQYF
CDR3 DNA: TGCGCCAGCAGCTTGTTCTTAGCTGCGGGCAGGGGAGATACGCAGTATTTT

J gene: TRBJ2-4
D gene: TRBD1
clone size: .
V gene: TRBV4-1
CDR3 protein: CASSQVLTGAAKNIQYF
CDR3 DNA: TGCGCCAGCAGCCAAGTCCTAACAGGGGCGGCCAAAAACATTCAGTACTTC

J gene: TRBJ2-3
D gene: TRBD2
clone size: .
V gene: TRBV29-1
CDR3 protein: CSAVGLAGFTDTQYF
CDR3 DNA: TGCAGCGCCGTGGGCCTAGCGGGATTCACAGATACGCAGTATTTT

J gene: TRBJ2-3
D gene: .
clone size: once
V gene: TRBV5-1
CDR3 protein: CASSYNGGTTDTQYF
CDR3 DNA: TGCGCCAGCAGCTACAATGGGGGGACCACAGATACGCAGTATTTT

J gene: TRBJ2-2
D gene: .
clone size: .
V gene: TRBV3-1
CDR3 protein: CASSSWGAVTGELFF
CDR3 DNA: TGTGCCAGCAGCTCGTGGGGGGCTGTCACCGGGGAGCTGTTTTTT

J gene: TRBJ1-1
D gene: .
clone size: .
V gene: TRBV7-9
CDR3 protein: CASSLRLVGTEAFF
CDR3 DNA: TGTGCCAGCAGCTTAAGGCTTGTGGGGACTGAAGCTTTCTTT

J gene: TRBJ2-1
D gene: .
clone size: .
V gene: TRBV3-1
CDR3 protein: CASSQDGTSYDEQFF
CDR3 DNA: TGTGCCAGCAGCCAAGACGGGACTTCATATGATGAGCAGTTCTTC

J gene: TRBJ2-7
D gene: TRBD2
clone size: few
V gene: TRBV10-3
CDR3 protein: CAISETSGMSEQYF
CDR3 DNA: TGTGCCATCAGTGAGACTAGCGGGATGAGCGAGCAGTACTTC

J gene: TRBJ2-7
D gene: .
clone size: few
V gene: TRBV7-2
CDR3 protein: CASSLFDEQYF
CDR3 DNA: TGTGCCAGCAGCTTGTTCGACGAGCAGTACTTC

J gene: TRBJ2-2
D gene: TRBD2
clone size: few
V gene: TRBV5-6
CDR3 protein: CASRAGVAGGPLGELFF
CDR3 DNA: TGTGCCAGCAGGGCGGGGGTAGCGGGAGGCCCGCTCGGGGAGCTGTTTTTT

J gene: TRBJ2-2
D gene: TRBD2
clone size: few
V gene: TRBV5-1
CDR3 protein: CASSEAGVGELFF
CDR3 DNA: TGCGCCAGCAGCGAGGCGGGAGTCGGGGAGCTGTTTTTT